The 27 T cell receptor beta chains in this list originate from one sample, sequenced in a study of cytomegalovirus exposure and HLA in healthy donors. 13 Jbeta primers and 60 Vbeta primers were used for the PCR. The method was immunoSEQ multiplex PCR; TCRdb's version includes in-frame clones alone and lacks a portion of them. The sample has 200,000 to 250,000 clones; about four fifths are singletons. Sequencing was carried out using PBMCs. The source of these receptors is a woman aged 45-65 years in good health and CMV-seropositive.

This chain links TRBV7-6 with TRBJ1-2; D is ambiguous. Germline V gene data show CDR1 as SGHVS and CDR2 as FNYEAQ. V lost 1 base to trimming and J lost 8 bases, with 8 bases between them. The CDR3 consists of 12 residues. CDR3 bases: TGTGCCAGCAGCTTAGTAGTTGCGGGCTACACCTTC. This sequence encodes CASSLVVAGYTF.

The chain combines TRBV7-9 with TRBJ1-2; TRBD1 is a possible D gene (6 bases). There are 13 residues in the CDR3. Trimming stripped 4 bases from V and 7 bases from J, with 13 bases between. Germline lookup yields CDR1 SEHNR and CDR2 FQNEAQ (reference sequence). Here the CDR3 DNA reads TGTGCCAGCAGCTACCCAGGGGCGGCTGGCTACACCTTC. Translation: CASSYPGAAGYTF.

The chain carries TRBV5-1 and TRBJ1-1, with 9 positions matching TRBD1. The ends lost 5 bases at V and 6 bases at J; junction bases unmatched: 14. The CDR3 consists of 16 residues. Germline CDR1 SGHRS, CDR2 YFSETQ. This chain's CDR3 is CASRPQGALSSAEAFF. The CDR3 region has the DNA TGCGCCAGCAGACCACAGGGGGCGCTCAGTTCGGCTGAAGCTTTCTTT.

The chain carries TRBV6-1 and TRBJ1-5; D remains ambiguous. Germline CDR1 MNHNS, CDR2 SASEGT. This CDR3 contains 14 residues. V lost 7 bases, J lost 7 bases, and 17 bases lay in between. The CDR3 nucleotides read TGTGCCAGCACCACGGACTTAATGTCCCAGCCCCAGCATTTT. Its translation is CASTTDLMSQPQHF.

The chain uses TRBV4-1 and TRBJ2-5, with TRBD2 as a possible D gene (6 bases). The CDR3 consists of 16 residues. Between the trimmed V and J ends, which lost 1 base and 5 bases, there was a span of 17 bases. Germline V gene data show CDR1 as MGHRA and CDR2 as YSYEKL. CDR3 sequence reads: CASSQARLGFKETQYF. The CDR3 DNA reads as TGCGCCAGCAGCCAAGCCCGACTAGGTTTTAAGGAGACCCAGTACTTC.

CDR3 in DNA: TGTGCCAGCAGTTACCGAGGGACAGGGCCGGATGGCTACACCTTC. Translated, it gives CASSYRGTGPDGYTF. V and J are TRBV6-6 and TRBJ1-2; 9 bases fit TRBD1. The CDR3 is made up of 15 amino acids. J was trimmed by 6 bases and V by 2 bases; bases with no gene match: 7. CDR1 and CDR2 from the germline V gene are MNHNY and SVGAGI (reference sequence).

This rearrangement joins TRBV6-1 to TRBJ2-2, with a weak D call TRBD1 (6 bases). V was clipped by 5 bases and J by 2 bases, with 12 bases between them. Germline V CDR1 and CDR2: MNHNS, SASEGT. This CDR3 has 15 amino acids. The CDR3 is CASSPWTDNTGELFF. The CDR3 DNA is TGTGCCAGCAGTCCCTGGACAGACAACACCGGGGAGCTGTTTTTT.

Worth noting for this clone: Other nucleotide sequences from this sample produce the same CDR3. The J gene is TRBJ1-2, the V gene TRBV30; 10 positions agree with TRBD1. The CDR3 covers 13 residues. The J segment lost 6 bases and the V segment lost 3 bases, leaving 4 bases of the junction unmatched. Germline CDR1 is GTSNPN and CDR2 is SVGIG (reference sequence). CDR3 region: CAWSVGTGDGYTF. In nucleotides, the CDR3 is TGTGCCTGGAGCGTTGGGACAGGGGATGGCTACACCTTC. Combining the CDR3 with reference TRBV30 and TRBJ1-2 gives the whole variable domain SQTIHQWPATLVQPVGSPLSLECTVEGTSNPNLYWYRQAAGRGLQLLFYSVGIGQISSEVPQNLSASRPQDRQFILSSKKLLLSDSGFYLCAWSVGTGDGYTFGSGTRLTVV.

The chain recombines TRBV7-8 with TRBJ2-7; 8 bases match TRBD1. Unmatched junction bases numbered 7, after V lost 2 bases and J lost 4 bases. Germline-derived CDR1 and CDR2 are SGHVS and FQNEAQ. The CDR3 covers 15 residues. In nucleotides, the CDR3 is TGTGCCAGCAGCTTAACGAGGACAGGGAGTTACGAGCAGTACTTC. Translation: CASSLTRTGSYEQYF.

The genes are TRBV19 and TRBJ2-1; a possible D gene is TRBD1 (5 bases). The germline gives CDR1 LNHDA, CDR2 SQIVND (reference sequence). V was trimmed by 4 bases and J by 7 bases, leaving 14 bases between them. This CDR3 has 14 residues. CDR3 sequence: CASSTQDSRNEQFF. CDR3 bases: TGTGCCAGTAGTACACAGGATTCGAGGAATGAGCAGTTCTTC.

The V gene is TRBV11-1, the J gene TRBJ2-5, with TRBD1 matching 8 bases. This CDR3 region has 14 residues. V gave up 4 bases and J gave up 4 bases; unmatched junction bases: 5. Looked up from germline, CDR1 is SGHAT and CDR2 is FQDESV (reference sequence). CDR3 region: CASSYDRGRETQYF. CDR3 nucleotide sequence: TGTGCCAGCAGCTACGACAGGGGACGAGAGACCCAGTACTTC. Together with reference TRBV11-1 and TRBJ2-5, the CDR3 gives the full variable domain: EAEVAQSPRYKITEKSQAVAFWCDPISGHATLYWYRQILGQGPELLVQFQDESVVDDSQLPKDRFSAERLKGVDSTLKIQPAELGDSAMYLCASSYDRGRETQYFGPGTRLLVL.

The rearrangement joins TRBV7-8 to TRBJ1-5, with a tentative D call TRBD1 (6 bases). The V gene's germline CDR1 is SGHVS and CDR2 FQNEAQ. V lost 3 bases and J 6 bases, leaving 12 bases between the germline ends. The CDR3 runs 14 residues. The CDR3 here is CASSLAGVPQPQHF. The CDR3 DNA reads TGTGCCAGCAGCTTGGCAGGGGTCCCTCAGCCCCAGCATTTT. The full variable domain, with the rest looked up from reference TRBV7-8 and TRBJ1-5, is GAGVSQSPRYKVAKRGQDVALRCDPISGHVSLFWYQQALGQGPEFLTYFQNEAQLDKSGLPSDRFFAERPEGSVSTLKIQRTQQEDSAVYLCASSLAGVPQPQHFGDGTRLSIL.

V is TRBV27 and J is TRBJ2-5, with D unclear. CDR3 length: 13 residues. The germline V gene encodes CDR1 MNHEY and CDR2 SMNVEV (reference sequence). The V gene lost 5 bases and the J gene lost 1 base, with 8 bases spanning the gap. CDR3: CASSVAIQETQYF. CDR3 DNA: TGTGCCAGCAGTGTGGCAATCCAAGAGACCCAGTACTTC.

The CDR3: CASSGDSRPGANVLTF. CDR3 sequence (DNA): TGTGCCAGCAGTGGGGACTCTCGTCCCGGGGCCAACGTCCTGACTTTC. This chain uses TRBV27 with TRBJ2-6; weak D call: TRBD2 (6 bases). Per the germline V gene, CDR1 is MNHEY and CDR2 is SMNVEV (reference sequence). The CDR3 covers 16 residues. V shed 5 bases and J shed 4 bases, with 15 bases lying between them. The full variable domain, in which reference TRBV27 and TRBJ2-6 provide the parts outside the CDR3, is EAQVTQNPRYLITVTGKKLTVTCSQNMNHEYMSWYRQDPGLGLRQIYYSMNVEVTDKGDVPEGYKVSRKEKRNFPLILESPSPNQTSLYFCASSGDSRPGANVLTFGAGSRLTVL.

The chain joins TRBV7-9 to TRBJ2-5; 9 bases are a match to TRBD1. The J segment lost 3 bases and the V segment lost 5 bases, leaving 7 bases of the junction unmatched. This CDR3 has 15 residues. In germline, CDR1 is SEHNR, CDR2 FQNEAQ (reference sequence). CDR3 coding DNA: TGTGCCAGCAGCCCCACCCGGGACAGGGAAGAGACCCAGTACTTC. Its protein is CASSPTRDREETQYF.

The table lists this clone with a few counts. For the CDR3, the DNA is TGTGCCAGCAGCATGGGACTAGGTCCCTACGAGCAGTACTTC. Its translation is CASSMGLGPYEQYF. V gene TRBV7-3 combines with J gene TRBJ2-7; 8 nucleotides agree with TRBD2. Trimming took 5 bases from V and 2 from J; bases not matched to a gene: 5. Germline V CDR1 and CDR2: SGHTA, FQGTGA. This CDR3 has 14 amino acids.

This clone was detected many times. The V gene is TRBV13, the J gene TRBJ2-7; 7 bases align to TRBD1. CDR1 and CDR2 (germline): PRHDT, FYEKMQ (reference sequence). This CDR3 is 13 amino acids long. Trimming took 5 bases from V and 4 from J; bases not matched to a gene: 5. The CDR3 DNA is TGTGCCAGCAGCAACCGGGACAGATACGAGCAGTACTTC. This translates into CASSNRDRYEQYF.

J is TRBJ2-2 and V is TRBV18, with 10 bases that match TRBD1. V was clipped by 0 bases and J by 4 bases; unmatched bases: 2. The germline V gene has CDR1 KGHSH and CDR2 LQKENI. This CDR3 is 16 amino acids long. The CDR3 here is CASSPPGQGITGELFF. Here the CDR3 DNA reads TGTGCCAGCTCACCACCGGGACAGGGGATCACCGGGGAGCTGTTTTTT.

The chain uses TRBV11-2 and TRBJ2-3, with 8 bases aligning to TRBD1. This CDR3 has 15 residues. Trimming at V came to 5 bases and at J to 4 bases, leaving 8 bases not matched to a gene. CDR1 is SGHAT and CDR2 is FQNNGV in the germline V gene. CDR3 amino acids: CASSRDRGPPDTQYF. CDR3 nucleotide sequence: TGTGCCAGCAGCCGTGACAGGGGTCCCCCAGATACGCAGTATTTT.

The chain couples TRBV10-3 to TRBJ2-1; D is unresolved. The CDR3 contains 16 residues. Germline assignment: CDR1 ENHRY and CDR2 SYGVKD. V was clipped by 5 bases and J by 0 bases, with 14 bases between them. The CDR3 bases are TGTGCCATCAGTTCGCCCGACTCGAGCTCCTACAATGAGCAGTTCTTC. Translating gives CAISSPDSSSYNEQFF.

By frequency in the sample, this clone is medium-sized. The chain's CDR3 is CAWRTGGNTEAFF. The CDR3 bases are TGTGCCTGGCGTACAGGTGGGAACACTGAAGCTTTCTTT. The V gene is TRBV30, the J gene TRBJ1-1; a possible D gene is TRBD1 (5 bases). The germline V gene has CDR1 GTSNPN and CDR2 SVGIG (reference sequence). The ends were cut back, 5 bases at V and 1 base at J, with 11 bases in the middle. This CDR3 is built from 13 residues.

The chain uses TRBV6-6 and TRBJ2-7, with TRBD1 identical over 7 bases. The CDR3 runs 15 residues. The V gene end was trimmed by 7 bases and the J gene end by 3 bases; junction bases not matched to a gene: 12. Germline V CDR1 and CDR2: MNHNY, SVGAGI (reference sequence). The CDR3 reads CASIRGAAGGYEQYF. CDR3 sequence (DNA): TGTGCCAGCATCCGCGGAGCCGCAGGGGGCTACGAGCAGTACTTC.

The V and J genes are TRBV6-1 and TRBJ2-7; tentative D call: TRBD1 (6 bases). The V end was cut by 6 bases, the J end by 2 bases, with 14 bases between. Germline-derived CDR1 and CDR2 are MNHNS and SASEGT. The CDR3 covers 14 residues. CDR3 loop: CASSHWGRTYEQYF. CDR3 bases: TGTGCCAGCAGCCACTGGGGGCGAACCTACGAGCAGTACTTC.

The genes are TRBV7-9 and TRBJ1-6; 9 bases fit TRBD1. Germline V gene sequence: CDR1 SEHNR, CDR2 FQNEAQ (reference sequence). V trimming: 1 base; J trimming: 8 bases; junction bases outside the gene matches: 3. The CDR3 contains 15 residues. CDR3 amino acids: CASSLGDRVHSPLHF. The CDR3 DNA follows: TGTGCCAGCAGCTTAGGGGACAGGGTGCATTCACCCCTCCACTTT.

This CDR3 reads CASSKGGAGGPWGQYF. The DNA of the CDR3 is TGTGCCAGCAGCAAAGGCGGAGCGGGGGGTCCATGGGGGCAGTACTTC. The chain has TRBV21-1 and TRBJ2-7; TRBD2, the D gene given by the table, was not confirmed from the DNA. TRBV21-1 is a recognized pseudogene. The CDR3 length is 16 residues.

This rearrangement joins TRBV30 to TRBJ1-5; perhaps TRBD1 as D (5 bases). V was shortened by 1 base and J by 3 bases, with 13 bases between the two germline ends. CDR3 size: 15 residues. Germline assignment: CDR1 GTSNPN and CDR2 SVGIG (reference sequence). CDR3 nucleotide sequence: TGTGCCTGGAGTGAGTATGACAGCACCAATCAGCCCCAGCATTTT. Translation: CAWSEYDSTNQPQHF.

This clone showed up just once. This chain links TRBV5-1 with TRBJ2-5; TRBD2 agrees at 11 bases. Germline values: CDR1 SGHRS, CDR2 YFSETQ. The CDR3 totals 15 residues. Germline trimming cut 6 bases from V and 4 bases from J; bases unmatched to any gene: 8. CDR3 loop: CASNPLAGGPETQYF. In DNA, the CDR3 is TGCGCCAGCAACCCTTTAGCGGGGGGGCCAGAGACCCAGTACTTC.